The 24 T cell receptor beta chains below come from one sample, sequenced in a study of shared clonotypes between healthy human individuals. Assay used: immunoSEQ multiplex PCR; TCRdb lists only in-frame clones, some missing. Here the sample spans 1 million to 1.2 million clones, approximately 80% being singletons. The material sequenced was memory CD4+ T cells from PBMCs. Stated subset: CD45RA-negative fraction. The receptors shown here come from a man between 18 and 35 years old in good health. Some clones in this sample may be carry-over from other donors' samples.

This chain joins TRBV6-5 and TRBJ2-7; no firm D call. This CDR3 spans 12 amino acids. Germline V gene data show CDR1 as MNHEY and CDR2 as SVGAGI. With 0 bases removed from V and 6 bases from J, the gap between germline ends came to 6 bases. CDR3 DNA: TGTGCCAGCAGTTACTCTGGATTCGAGCAGTACTTC. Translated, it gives CASSYSGFEQYF.

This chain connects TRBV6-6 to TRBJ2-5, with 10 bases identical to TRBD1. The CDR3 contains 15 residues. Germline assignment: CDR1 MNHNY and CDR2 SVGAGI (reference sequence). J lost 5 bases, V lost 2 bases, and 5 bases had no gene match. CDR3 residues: CASSYDRGPGETQYF. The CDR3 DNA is TGTGCCAGCAGTTACGACAGGGGGCCTGGGGAGACCCAGTACTTC.

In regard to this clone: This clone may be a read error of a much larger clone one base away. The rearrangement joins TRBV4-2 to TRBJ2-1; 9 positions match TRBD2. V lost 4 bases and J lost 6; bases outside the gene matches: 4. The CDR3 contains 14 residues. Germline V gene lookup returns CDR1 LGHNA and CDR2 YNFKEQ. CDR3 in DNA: TGTGCCAGCAGCCGCGGGGGGGCGGGCAATGAGCAGTTCTTC. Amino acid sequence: CASSRGGAGNEQFF.

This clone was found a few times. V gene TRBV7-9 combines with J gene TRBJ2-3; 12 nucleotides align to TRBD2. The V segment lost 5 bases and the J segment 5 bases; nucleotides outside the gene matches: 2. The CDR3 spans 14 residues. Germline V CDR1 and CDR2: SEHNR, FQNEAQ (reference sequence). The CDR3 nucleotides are TGTGCCAGCAGCCCTAGCGGGAGGGAAGATACGCAGTATTTT. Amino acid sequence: CASSPSGREDTQYF. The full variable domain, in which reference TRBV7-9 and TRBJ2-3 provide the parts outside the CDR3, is DTGVSQNPRHKITKRGQNVTFRCDPISEHNRLYWYRQTLGQGPEFLTYFQNEAQLEKSRLLSDRFSAERPKGSFSTLEIQRTEQGDSAMYLCASSPSGREDTQYFGPGTRLTVL.

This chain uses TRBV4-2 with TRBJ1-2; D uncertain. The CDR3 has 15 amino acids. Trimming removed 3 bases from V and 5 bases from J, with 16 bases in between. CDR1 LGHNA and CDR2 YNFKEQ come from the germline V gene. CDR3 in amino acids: CASSHPRERPYGYTF. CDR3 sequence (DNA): TGTGCCAGCAGCCACCCTCGGGAGAGACCATATGGCTACACCTTC.

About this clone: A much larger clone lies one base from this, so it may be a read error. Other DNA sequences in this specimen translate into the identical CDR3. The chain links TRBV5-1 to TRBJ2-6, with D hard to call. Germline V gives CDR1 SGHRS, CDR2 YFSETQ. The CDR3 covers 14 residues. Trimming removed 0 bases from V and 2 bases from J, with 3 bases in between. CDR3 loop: CASSLDTGANVLTF. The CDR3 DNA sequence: TGCGCCAGCAGCTTGGATACTGGGGCCAACGTCCTGACTTTC.

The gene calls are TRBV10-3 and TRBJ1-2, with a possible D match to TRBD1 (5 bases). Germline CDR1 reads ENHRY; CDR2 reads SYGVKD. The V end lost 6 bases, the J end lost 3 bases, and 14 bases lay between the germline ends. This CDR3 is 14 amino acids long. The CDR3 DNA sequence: TGTGCCATCAGGGTTGACAGAACTCACTATGGCTACACCTTC. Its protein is CAIRVDRTHYGYTF.

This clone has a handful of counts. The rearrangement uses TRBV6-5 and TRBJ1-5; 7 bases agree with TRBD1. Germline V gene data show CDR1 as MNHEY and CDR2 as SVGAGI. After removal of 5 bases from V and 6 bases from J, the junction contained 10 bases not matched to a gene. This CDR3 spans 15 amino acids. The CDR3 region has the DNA TGTGCCAGCAGTCGAACAGGGGCGGGCGGTCAGCCCCAGCATTTT. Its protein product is CASSRTGAGGQPQHF.

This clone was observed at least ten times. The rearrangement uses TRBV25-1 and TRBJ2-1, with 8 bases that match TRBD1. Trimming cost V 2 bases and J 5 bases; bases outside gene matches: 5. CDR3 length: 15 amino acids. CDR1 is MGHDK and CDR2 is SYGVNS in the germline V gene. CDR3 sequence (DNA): TGTGCCAGCAGTGAAGCGCAGGGGGCCCACAATGAGCAGTTCTTC. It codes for CASSEAQGAHNEQFF.

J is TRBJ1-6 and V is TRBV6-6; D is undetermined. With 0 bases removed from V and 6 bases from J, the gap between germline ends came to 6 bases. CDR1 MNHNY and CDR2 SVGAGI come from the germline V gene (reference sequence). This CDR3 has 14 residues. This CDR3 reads CASSYSGSNSPLHF. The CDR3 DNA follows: TGTGCCAGCAGTTACTCAGGGTCTAATTCACCCCTCCACTTT.

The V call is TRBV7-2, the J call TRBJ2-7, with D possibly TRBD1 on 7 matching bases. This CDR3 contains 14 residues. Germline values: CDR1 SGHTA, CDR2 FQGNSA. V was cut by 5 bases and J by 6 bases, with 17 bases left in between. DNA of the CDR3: TGTGCCAGCAGCCCCCAGCAGGGGGGCCTCGAGCAGTACTTC. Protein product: CASSPQQGGLEQYF.

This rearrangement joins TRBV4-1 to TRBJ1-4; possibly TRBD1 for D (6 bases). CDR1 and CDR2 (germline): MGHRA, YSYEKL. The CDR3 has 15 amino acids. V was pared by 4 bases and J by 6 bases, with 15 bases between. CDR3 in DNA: TGCGCCAGCAGCCCGCGGGAAGGGGGGGATGAAAAACTGTTTTTT. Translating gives CASSPREGGDEKLFF.

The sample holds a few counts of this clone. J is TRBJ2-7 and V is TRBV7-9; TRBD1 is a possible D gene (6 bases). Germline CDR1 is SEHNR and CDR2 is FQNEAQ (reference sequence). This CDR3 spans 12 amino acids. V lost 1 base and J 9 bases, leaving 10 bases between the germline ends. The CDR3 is CASSLEQGRQYF. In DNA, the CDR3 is TGTGCCAGCAGCTTAGAACAGGGAAGGCAGTACTTC.

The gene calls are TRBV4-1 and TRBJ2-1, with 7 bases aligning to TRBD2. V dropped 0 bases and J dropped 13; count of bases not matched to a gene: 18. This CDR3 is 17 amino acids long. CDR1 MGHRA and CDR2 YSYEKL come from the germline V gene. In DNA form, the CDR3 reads TGCGCCAGCAGCCAAGAGGGAGGCGGGAGTGCGTGGGGGGGACAGTTCTTC. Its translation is CASSQEGGGSAWGGQFF.

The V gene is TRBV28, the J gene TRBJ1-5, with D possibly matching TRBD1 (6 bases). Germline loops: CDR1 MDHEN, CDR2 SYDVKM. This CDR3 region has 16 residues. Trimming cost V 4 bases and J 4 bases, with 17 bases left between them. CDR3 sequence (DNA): TGTGCCAGCAGTTCCCGCCTCAGGGGACCGAATCAGCCCCAGCATTTT. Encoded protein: CASSSRLRGPNQPQHF.

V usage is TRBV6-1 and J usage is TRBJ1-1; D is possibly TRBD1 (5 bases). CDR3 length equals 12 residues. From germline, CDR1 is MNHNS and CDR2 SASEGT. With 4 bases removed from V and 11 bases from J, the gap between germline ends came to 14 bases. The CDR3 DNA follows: TGTGCCAGCAGTGCTAGAGGAGGGGAGGCTTTCTTT. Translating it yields CASSARGGEAFF.

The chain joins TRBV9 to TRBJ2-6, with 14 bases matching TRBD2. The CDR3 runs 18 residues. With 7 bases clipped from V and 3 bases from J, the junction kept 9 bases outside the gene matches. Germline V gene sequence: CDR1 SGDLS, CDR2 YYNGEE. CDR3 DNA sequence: TGTGCCAGCTGGCGGGGGACTAGCGGGAGCAGTGGGGCCAACGTCCTGACTTTC. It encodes CASWRGTSGSSGANVLTF.

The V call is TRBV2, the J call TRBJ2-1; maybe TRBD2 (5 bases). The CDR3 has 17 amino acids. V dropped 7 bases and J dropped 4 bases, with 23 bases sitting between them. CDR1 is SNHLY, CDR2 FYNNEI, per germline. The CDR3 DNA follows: TGTGCCAGCAAAAGGTTCAATTTCCCGGGGAGATACAATGAGCAGTTCTTC. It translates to CASKRFNFPGRYNEQFF.

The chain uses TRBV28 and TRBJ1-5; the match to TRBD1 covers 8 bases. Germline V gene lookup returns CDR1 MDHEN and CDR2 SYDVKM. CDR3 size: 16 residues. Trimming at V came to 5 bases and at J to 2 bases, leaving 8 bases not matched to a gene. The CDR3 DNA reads TGTGCCAGCAGTATCCCCACAGGGGGTCGCAATCAGCCCCAGCATTTT. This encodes CASSIPTGGRNQPQHF.

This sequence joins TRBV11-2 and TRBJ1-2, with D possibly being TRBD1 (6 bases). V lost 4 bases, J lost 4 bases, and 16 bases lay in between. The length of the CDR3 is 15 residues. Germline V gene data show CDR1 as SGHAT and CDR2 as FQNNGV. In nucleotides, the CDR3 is TGTGCCAGCAGCTCGCTCTCGACAGGACTCTATGGCTACACCTTC. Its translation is CASSSLSTGLYGYTF.

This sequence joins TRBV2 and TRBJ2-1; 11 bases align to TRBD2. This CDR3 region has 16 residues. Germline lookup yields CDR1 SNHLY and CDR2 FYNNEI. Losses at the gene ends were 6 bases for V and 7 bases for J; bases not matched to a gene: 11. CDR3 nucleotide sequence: TGTGCCAGCAGCCCTTTTAGCGGGAGGGCCCGGAATGAGCAGTTCTTC. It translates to CASSPFSGRARNEQFF.

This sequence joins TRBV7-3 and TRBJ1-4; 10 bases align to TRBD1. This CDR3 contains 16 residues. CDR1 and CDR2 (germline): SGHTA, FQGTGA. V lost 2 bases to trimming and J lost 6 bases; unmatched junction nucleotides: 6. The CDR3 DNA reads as TGTGCCAGCAGCTTATCCCCCGGGACAGGGGATGAAAAACTGTTTTTT. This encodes CASSLSPGTGDEKLFF.

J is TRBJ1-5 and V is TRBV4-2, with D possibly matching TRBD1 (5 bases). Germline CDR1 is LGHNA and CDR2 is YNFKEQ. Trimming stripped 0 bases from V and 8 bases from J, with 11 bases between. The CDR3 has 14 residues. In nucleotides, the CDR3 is TGTGCCAGCAGCCAAGAGGGACGAGGAAAGCCCCAGCATTTT. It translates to CASSQEGRGKPQHF.

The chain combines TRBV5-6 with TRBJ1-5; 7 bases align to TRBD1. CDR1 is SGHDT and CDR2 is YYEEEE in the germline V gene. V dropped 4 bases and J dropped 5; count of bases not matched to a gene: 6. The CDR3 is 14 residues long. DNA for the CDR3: TGTGCCAGCAGCATAGGGACAGCAGATCAGCCCCAGCATTTT. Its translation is CASSIGTADQPQHF.